A single sample is the source of the 28 T cell receptor beta chains below, sequenced in a study of blood T cell repertoires in COVID-19. Sequenced by immunoSEQ multiplex PCR; TCRdb stores in-frame clones only, minus some. The repertoire holds about 210,000 clones, with around 82% as singletons. Sequencing used PBMCs or T cells enriched from blood (not recorded which). The receptors stem from a young man with acute COVID-19.

The chain links TRBV19 to TRBJ1-6; D ambiguous. V shed 11 bases and J shed 7 bases, with 15 bases lying between them. Germline V gene sequence: CDR1 LNHDA, CDR2 SQIVND (reference sequence). The CDR3 has 13 residues. The chain's CDR3 is CASKEDLNSPLHF. The DNA for the CDR3 is TGTGCCTCCAAGGAGGATCTGAATTCACCCCTCCACTTT.

The chain combines TRBV29-1 with TRBJ1-3; 8 bases align to TRBD1. V shed 5 bases, J shed 3 bases, and the junction held 3 bases outside the gene matches. Germline CDR1 reads SQVTM; CDR2 reads ANQGSEA. The CDR3 has 13 amino acids. The CDR3 DNA reads TGCAGCGTTAAACAGGGGGATGGAAACACCATATATTTT. Protein product: CSVKQGDGNTIYF.

This clone came up once. The chain employs TRBV6-4 and TRBJ2-2; TRBD1 matches at 9 bases. This CDR3 is built from 15 residues. V lost 5 bases and J lost 1; bases outside the gene matches: 2. Germline loops: CDR1 MRHNA, CDR2 SNTAGT. CDR3 in amino acids: CASSSGQGNTGELFF. CDR3 bases: TGTGCCAGCAGTTCGGGACAGGGGAACACCGGGGAGCTGTTTTTT.

This sequence joins TRBV29-1 and TRBJ1-1; D unclear. There are 11 residues in the CDR3. Per germline, CDR1 SQVTM and CDR2 ANQGSEA. V gave up 8 bases and J gave up 8 bases, with 15 bases separating them. The CDR3 sequence is CSLHGPSEAFF. Written as DNA, the CDR3 is TGCAGCCTTCATGGGCCCTCGGAAGCTTTCTTT.

The rearrangement joins TRBV6-1 to TRBJ1-2; TRBD1 agrees at 8 bases. Germline CDR1 and CDR2: MNHNS and SASEGT. The CDR3 runs 19 residues. The ends lost 2 bases at V and 0 bases at J; junction bases unmatched: 14. CDR3 bases: TGTGCCAGCAGTGAAATCTACAGGGGGAGCGGTGGAGCTAACTATGGCTACACCTTC. Translation: CASSEIYRGSGGANYGYTF.

Turning to this clone: The identical CDR3 is also encoded by other nucleotide sequences in the sample. This chain connects TRBV5-1 to TRBJ1-4; 9 nucleotides agree with TRBD1. The CDR3 is made up of 14 amino acids. V shed 2 bases, J shed 8 bases, and the junction held 4 bases outside the gene matches. Germline V gene data show CDR1 as SGHRS and CDR2 as YFSETQ. The CDR3 is CASSLGQGREKLFF. CDR3 DNA: TGCGCCAGCAGCTTAGGACAGGGGCGGGAAAAACTGTTTTTT.

The chain couples TRBV3-1 (or the pseudogene TRBV3-2) to TRBJ2-7; 7 bases agree with TRBD1. From germline, CDR1 is LGHDT and CDR2 YNNKEL (reference sequence). The CDR3 loop spans 15 amino acids. Trimming at V came to 1 base and at J to 2 bases, leaving 5 bases not matched to a gene. For the CDR3, the DNA is TGTGCCAGCAGCCAAGGCCCCGGGACAGCCTACGAGCAGTACTTC. As protein: CASSQGPGTAYEQYF.

The rearrangement joins TRBV7-2 to TRBJ1-2; perhaps TRBD1 as D (6 bases). The germline V gene has CDR1 SGHTA and CDR2 FQGNSA. There are 14 residues in the CDR3. Trimming removed 5 bases at V and 8 bases at J, with 18 bases between. CDR3 sequence (DNA): TGTGCCAGCAGCAATTGGGACACTGAAAAAGGCTACACCTTC. This codes for CASSNWDTEKGYTF.

The chain is built from TRBV29-1 and TRBJ1-2; 11 bases map to TRBD1. Trimming removed 4 bases from V and 8 bases from J; junction bases left unmatched: 9. Germline V gives CDR1 SQVTM, CDR2 ANQGSEA. The CDR3 spans 14 residues. CDR3 DNA sequence: TGCAGCGTTGGTTCTAGGGGACAGGGGGACGGCTACACCTTC. It translates to CSVGSRGQGDGYTF. Variable domain in full (rest from reference TRBV29-1 and TRBJ1-2): SAVISQKPSRDICQRGTSLTIQCQVDSQVTMMFWYRQQPGQSLTLIATANQGSEATYESGFVIDKFPISRPNLTFSTLTVSNMSPEDSSIYLCSVGSRGQGDGYTFGSGTRLTVV.

The chain links TRBV7-9 to TRBJ1-1; 8 nucleotides match TRBD1. The CDR3 runs to 15 residues. Unmatched junction bases numbered 6, after V lost 2 bases and J lost 4 bases. CDR1 is SEHNR and CDR2 is FQNEAQ in the germline V gene (reference sequence). CDR3 region: CASSLLGQGVTEAFF. In DNA, the CDR3 is TGTGCCAGCAGCTTACTCGGACAGGGAGTCACTGAAGCTTTCTTT.

The chain employs TRBV13 and TRBJ2-7; perhaps TRBD1 as D (5 bases). Trimming left V 1 base short and J 0 bases short, with 10 bases between. The length of the CDR3 is 15 residues. Germline CDR1 PRHDT, CDR2 FYEKMQ (reference sequence). CDR3 coding DNA: TGTGCCAGCAGCTTAGTAGGGGCCCTCTCCTACGAGCAGTACTTC. Translating it yields CASSLVGALSYEQYF.

This clone was found a few times. The chain employs TRBV19 and TRBJ1-4, with TRBD1 matching 7 bases. V lost 8 bases to trimming and J lost 1 base; unmatched junction nucleotides: 4. The CDR3 totals 14 residues. CDR1 is LNHDA and CDR2 is SQIVND in the germline V gene (reference sequence). DNA for the CDR3: TGTGCCAGTGCTAGGGGGCAAACTAATGAAAAACTGTTTTTT. Protein product: CASARGQTNEKLFF.

J is TRBJ2-3 and V is TRBV27; TRBD1 matches at 7 bases. CDR3 length: 14 residues. Germline trimming cut 2 bases from V and 1 base from J; bases unmatched to any gene: 0. Looked up from germline, CDR1 is MNHEY and CDR2 is SMNVEV (reference sequence). The CDR3 DNA reads TGTGCCAGCAGTTTAGGGACAGGCACAGATACGCAGTATTTT. This codes for CASSLGTGTDTQYF.

This sequence joins TRBV5-5 and TRBJ1-6; possibly TRBD1 for D (6 bases). Trimming took off 1 base at V and 6 bases at J, with 14 bases between the two ends. The length of the CDR3 is 16 residues. Germline values: CDR1 SGHKS, CDR2 YYEKEE (reference sequence). The CDR3 DNA reads as TGTGCCAGCAGCTTGAACAGGGTTTTGGGTAATTCACCCCTCCACTTT. Protein sequence: CASSLNRVLGNSPLHF.

Written as DNA, the CDR3 is TGTGCCAGCAGTGAATCGGGACTAGCGTGGAGTGAGCAGTTCTTC. This codes for CASSESGLAWSEQFF. The rearrangement joins TRBV6-1 to TRBJ2-1; 10 nucleotides align to TRBD2. Germline CDR1 and CDR2: MNHNS and SASEGT. J was trimmed by 9 bases and V by 2 bases; bases with no gene match: 7. The CDR3 is made up of 15 amino acids.

On this clone: Other DNA variants within this sample encode the same CDR3. The gene calls are TRBV12-5 and TRBJ1-1, with D possibly matching TRBD1 (5 bases). Deletions cut 4 bases from V and 1 base from J, with 7 bases between. This CDR3 has 13 amino acids. The germline V gene encodes CDR1 LGHNT and CDR2 FRNRAP. Here the CDR3 DNA reads TGTGCTAGTGGTTCCCAGGGGAACACTGAAGCTTTCTTT. Its protein is CASGSQGNTEAFF.

This chain connects TRBV4-1 to TRBJ1-6, with a weak D call TRBD1 (5 bases). The CDR3 contains 15 residues. Trimming left V 2 bases short and J 3 bases short, with 8 bases between. The germline gives CDR1 MGHRA, CDR2 YSYEKL. The CDR3 here is CASSQTQGYNSPLHF. CDR3 bases: TGCGCCAGCAGCCAAACGCAGGGCTATAATTCACCCCTCCACTTT.

J is TRBJ1-4 and V is TRBV5-1, with TRBD1 matching over 9 bases. The V gene end was trimmed by 1 base and the J gene end by 7 bases; junction bases not matched to a gene: 5. In germline, CDR1 is SGHRS, CDR2 YFSETQ. The length of the CDR3 is 15 residues. The CDR3 spells CASSLSQGAGEKLFF. CDR3 DNA: TGCGCCAGCAGCTTGTCACAGGGGGCGGGTGAAAAACTGTTTTTT.

The chain combines TRBV18 with TRBJ1-2, with 7 bases aligning to TRBD1. J was trimmed by 1 base and V by 5 bases; bases with no gene match: 7. Germline-derived CDR1 and CDR2 are KGHSH and LQKENI. The CDR3 is 15 amino acids. Written as DNA, the CDR3 is TGTGCCAGCTCATCTACAGGGGTTGGTAACTATGGCTACACCTTC. Its protein is CASSSTGVGNYGYTF.

V is TRBV27 and J is TRBJ1-2; 8 bases agree with TRBD1. The ends lost 5 bases at V and 8 bases at J; junction bases unmatched: 10. Per germline, CDR1 MNHEY and CDR2 SMNVEV (reference sequence). The CDR3 runs to 14 residues. The DNA of the CDR3 is TGTGCCAGCAGTCCCGGACAGGGAATTGGAGGCTACACCTTC. Translation gives CASSPGQGIGGYTF.

The V gene is TRBV19, the J gene TRBJ2-7; possibly TRBD2 for D (5 bases). The CDR3 runs to 14 residues. V was pared by 1 base and J by 3 bases, with 10 bases between. Germline CDR1 LNHDA, CDR2 SQIVND (reference sequence). The CDR3 DNA is TGTGCCAGTAGTATAGCCGAGGGTAACTACGAGCAGTACTTC. Translation: CASSIAEGNYEQYF. The entire variable domain, with the rest obtained from reference TRBV19 and TRBJ2-7, is as follows: DGGITQSPKYLFRKEGQNVTLSCEQNLNHDAMYWYRQDPGQGLRLIYYSQIVNDFQKGDIAEGYSVSREKKESFPLTVTSAQKNPTAFYLCASSIAEGNYEQYFGPGTRLTVT.

Only a few counts were recorded for this clone. This sequence joins TRBV19 and TRBJ1-5, with a weak D call TRBD1 (6 bases). The CDR3 covers 13 residues. Germline V gives CDR1 LNHDA, CDR2 SQIVND (reference sequence). With 7 bases removed from V and 4 bases from J, the gap between germline ends came to 11 bases. The CDR3 nucleotides read TGTGCCAGTACGGACAGTTTTAATCAGCCCCAGCATTTT. This translates into CASTDSFNQPQHF.

This clone was observed once. J is TRBJ2-1 and V is TRBV7-3, with 16 nucleotides matching TRBD2. V gave up 5 bases and J gave up 0 bases; unmatched junction bases: 4. The CDR3 length is 18 residues. Germline CDR1 and CDR2: SGHTA and FQGTGA. The CDR3 protein is CASSPGLAGGSSYNEQFF. The CDR3 region has the DNA TGTGCCAGCAGCCCGGGACTAGCGGGGGGGTCCTCCTACAATGAGCAGTTCTTC.

The chain combines TRBV9 with TRBJ1-1; TRBD1 aligns across 7 bases. Looked up from germline, CDR1 is SGDLS and CDR2 is YYNGEE. The ends lost 4 bases at V and 8 bases at J; junction bases unmatched: 2. This CDR3 has 11 amino acids. CDR3 DNA: TGTGCCAGCAGCAGGGGGCTCGAAGCTTTCTTT. Translated: CASSRGLEAFF.

This chain connects TRBV7-2 to TRBJ2-7; D unclear. The CDR3 covers 13 residues. Germline assignment: CDR1 SGHTA and CDR2 FQGNSA. The V and J ends lost 4 bases and 4 bases respectively, with 11 bases between them. The CDR3: CASSWSIQYEQYF. The DNA for the CDR3 is TGTGCCAGCAGCTGGAGCATACAATACGAGCAGTACTTC.

The chain employs TRBV7-2 and TRBJ2-7; TRBD2 aligns across 7 bases. Germline V gives CDR1 SGHTA, CDR2 FQGNSA. Trimming at V came to 0 bases and at J to 4 bases, leaving 3 bases not matched to a gene. CDR3 length equals 14 residues. The CDR3 loop reads CASSLAGGVYEQYF. CDR3 bases: TGTGCCAGCAGCTTAGCGGGGGGGGTGTACGAGCAGTACTTC. The entire variable domain, with the rest obtained from reference TRBV7-2 and TRBJ2-7, is as follows: GAGVSQSPSNKVTEKGKDVELRCDPISGHTALYWYRQSLGQGLEFLIYFQGNSAPDKSGLPSDRFSAERTGGSVSTLTIQRTQQEDSAVYLCASSLAGGVYEQYFGPGTRLTVT.

The gene calls are TRBV9 and TRBJ1-5; 8 bases are shared with TRBD1. Germline CDR1 SGDLS, CDR2 YYNGEE. Germline trimming cut 3 bases from V and 5 bases from J; bases unmatched to any gene: 10. The CDR3 sequence is 16 residues long. The DNA of the CDR3 is TGTGCCAGCAGCGAGGGGGACAGGTCGCGGGATCAGCCCCAGCATTTT. Protein: CASSEGDRSRDQPQHF.

The DNA for the CDR3 is TGTGCCAGCAGCTTAGGGGCAAGCGGAGGGGTCTACAATGAGCAGTTCTTC. Translation: CASSLGASGGVYNEQFF. V gene TRBV11-2 combines with J gene TRBJ2-1, with D tentatively TRBD2 (6 bases). Germline CDR1 reads SGHAT; CDR2 reads FQNNGV. The CDR3 contains 17 residues. V dropped 1 base and J dropped 3 bases, with 16 bases sitting between them.